The 6 T cell receptor beta chains below come from one sample, sequenced in a study of post-analysis software for immune sequencing data. General study points: TRBV segments more frequent in patients than in controls numbered several and included TRBV5-6, TRBV5-1 and TRBV20-1.

The antigens these receptors bind are not known. TCR beta cDNA libraries included unique molecular identifiers. TCRdb ran MiXCR on the PCR reads and lists one entry per CDR3 protein. The sample includes under 650,000 distinct CDR3 sequences, roughly 45% of them seen just once. Sample: blood. These receptors came from a girl aged 5-17 years with multiple sclerosis.

The rearrangement uses TRBV9 and TRBJ2-5; D assignment may be TRBD1 or TRBD2 (5 bases each). The CDR3 totals 13 residues. V was shortened by 4 bases and J by 11 bases, with 18 bases between the two germline ends. CDR1 is SGDLS and CDR2 is YYNGEE in the germline V gene. The CDR3 loop is CASSLGVGAEQYF. The CDR3 bases are TGTGCCAGCAGCCTAGGAGTCGGGGCTGAGCAGTACTTC. Based on the CDR3 plus reference TRBV9 and TRBJ2-5, the full variable domain is DSGVTQTPKHLITATGQRVTLRCSPRSGDLSVYWYQQSLDQGLQFLIQYYNGEERAKGNILERFSAQQFPDLHSELNLSSLELGDSALYFCASSLGVGAEQYFGPGTRLLVL.

The chain couples TRBV24-1 to TRBJ2-5; 8 positions agree with TRBD1. The last part of the DNA fits TRBJ2-7 better; the J call may be wrong. Germline assignment: CDR1 KGHDR and CDR2 SFDVKD. The CDR3 consists of 14 residues. The CDR3 loop reads CATSEAGGRYEQYF. The CDR3 nucleotides read TGTGCCACCAGTGAGGCAGGGGGCAGGTACGAGCAGTACTTC.

The chain links TRBV12-3 or TRBV12-4 to TRBJ1-2; no definite D call. The CDR3 is 14 amino acids. The V end lost 4 bases, the J end lost 4 bases, and 13 bases lay between the germline ends. CDR3 coding DNA: TGTGCCAGCAGTTACTCCCGTGTTCCCTATGGCTACACCTTC. Its protein product is CASSYSRVPYGYTF.

This clonotype has just a few counts. The chain combines TRBV4-1 with TRBJ1-2; 10 bases align to TRBD1. Trimming cost V 7 bases and J 7 bases; bases outside gene matches: 9. Germline lookup yields CDR1 MGHRA and CDR2 YSYEKL. The CDR3 runs to 14 residues. The CDR3 region is CASNLRQGASGYTF. The CDR3 DNA sequence: TGCGCCAGCAACCTAAGACAGGGGGCGAGTGGCTACACCTTC.

In this sample, this clonotype turned up a few times. V gene TRBV5-6 combines with J gene TRBJ2-7; 10 positions agree with TRBD1. This CDR3 region has 15 residues. Germline assignment: CDR1 SGHDT and CDR2 YYEEEE. The J segment lost 2 bases and the V segment lost 6 bases, leaving 8 bases of the junction unmatched. Written as DNA, the CDR3 is TGTGCCAGCACGGGGGGACAGGGGTCCGCCTACGAGCAGTACTTC. This gives the protein CASTGGQGSAYEQYF.

The CDR3 spells CSVEVVGNEQFF. The CDR3 DNA sequence: TGCAGCGTTGAAGTAGTAGGGAATGAGCAGTTCTTC. The rearrangement links TRBV29-1 to TRBJ2-1; no definite D call. Germline V lookup: CDR1 SQVTM, CDR2 ANQGSEA. V was cut by 1 base and J by 7 bases, with 8 bases left in between. The CDR3 runs to 12 residues.